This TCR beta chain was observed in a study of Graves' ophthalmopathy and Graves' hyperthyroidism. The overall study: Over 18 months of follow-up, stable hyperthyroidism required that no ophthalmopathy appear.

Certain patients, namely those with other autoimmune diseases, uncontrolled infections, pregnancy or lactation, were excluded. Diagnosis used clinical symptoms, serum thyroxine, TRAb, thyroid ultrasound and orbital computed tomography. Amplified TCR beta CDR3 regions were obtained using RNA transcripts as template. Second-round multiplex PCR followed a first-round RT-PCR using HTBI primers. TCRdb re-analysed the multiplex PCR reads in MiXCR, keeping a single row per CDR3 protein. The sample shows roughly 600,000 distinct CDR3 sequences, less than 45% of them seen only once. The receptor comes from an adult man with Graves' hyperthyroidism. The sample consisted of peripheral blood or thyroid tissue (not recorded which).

In nucleotides, the CDR3 is TGCAGCGTTGAAGATGTTAGGGCGGCAGGGGGAGGCTACACCTTC. Its protein is CSVEDVRAAGGGYTF. The J gene is TRBJ1-2, the V gene TRBV29-1, with TRBD1 matching over 7 bases. Germline values: CDR1 SQVTM, CDR2 ANQGSEA. The junction had 12 bases not matched to a gene; V was cut back by 0 bases and J by 8 bases. CDR3 size: 15 residues.